Below, 3 T cell receptor beta chains from the same sample are listed, as sequenced in a study of technical replicates of blood from several donors. Sequencing used immunoSEQ multiplex PCR; TCRdb keeps in-frame clones, though not all of them. The profile covers 14,000 or so clones, with roughly 80% appearing a single time and 9.5% to 15% taken by the ten largest. Sequencing input: PBMCs. These receptors all stem from a human donor in good health.

V is TRBV30 and J is TRBJ2-3; D is possibly TRBD1 (6 bases). V gave up 2 bases and J gave up 4 bases, with 10 bases separating them. CDR1 GTSNPN and CDR2 SVGIG come from the germline V gene (reference sequence). There are 13 residues in the CDR3. CDR3 region: CAWSLNRADTQYF. CDR3 nucleotide sequence: TGTGCCTGGAGTTTAAACAGGGCAGATACGCAGTATTTT.

The chain joins TRBV10-3 to TRBJ1-2; 8 bases align to TRBD1. The CDR3 contains 15 residues. Germline V gene lookup returns CDR1 ENHRY and CDR2 SYGVKD. V was pared by 0 bases and J by 2 bases, with 2 bases of the junction left unmatched. The CDR3 region has the DNA TGTGCCATCAGTGAGTCGGACAGGGAGAACTATGGCTACACCTTC. Encoded protein: CAISESDRENYGYTF.

The chain couples TRBV18 to TRBJ1-1; no definite D call. Germline CDR1 KGHSH, CDR2 LQKENI. V was cut by 0 bases and J by 4 bases, with 12 bases left in between. The CDR3 is made up of 15 amino acids. This CDR3 reads CASSPPEGGGTEAFF. CDR3 coding DNA: TGTGCCAGCTCACCACCGGAGGGTGGCGGCACTGAAGCTTTCTTT.